This TCR beta chain was identified in a study of cytomegalovirus exposure and HLA in healthy donors. On the study more broadly: From some 190 million T cells, an earlier analysis saw 90 million to 130 million unique TCR beta sequences.

The PCR had 60 Vbeta and 13 Jbeta primers. The table came from immunoSEQ multiplex PCR; TCRdb's copy has only in-frame clones and leaves some out. The table has about 78,000 clones, 55% to 75% seen once. This CDR3 spans 14 amino acids. The V segment lost 6 bases and the J segment 7 bases; nucleotides outside the gene matches: 11. Germline lookup yields CDR1 WNHNN and CDR2 SYGVQD (reference sequence). Note on this clone: Its antigen is not known.

Overall study findings and caveats: For most TCR beta V segments, an earlier analysis put the productive rate at about 90% or about 30% of the time. Of the V segments, some could not be distinguished, including TRBV6-2 and TRBV6-3, and were excluded.

The rearrangement links TRBV10-1 to TRBJ2-7, with 8 bases aligning to TRBD1. The sequenced sample consisted of PBMCs. This TCR came from a man younger than 40 in good health and CMV-seropositive. CDR3 DNA sequence: TGCGCCAGCAGCCAGGGGGCTTCTTCTGGGGAGCAGTACTTC. Amino acids: CASSQGASSGEQYF.